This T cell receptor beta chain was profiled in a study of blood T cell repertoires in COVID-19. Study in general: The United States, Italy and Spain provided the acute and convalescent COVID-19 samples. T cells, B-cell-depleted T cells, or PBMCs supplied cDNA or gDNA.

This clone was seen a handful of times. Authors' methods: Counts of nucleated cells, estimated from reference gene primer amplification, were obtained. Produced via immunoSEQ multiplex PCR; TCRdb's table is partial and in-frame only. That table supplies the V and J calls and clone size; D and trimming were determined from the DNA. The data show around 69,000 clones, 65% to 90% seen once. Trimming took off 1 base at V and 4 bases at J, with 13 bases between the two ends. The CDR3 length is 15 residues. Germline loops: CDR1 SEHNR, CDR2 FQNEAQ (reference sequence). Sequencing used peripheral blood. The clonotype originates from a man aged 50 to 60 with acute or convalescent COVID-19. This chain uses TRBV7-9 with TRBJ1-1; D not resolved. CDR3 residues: CASSLGVRDRTEAFF. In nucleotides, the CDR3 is TGTGCCAGCAGCTTAGGCGTCCGGGATCGCACTGAAGCTTTCTTT.